Following are 29 T cell receptor beta chains from one sample sequenced in a study of graft-versus-host responses after intestinal transplantation. Sequencing was performed with immunoSEQ multiplex PCR; in TCRdb, only in-frame clones are kept and a portion is missing. Of more than 70,000 clones listed, roughly 88% were seen once; the top ten hold around 0.1%. Antigens for these TCRs are unknown. Source: unstimulated CD4+ T cells sorted from spleen or lymph node cells, taken before intestinal transplant. These receptor sequences come from a human donor who received an intestinal transplant.

This rearrangement joins TRBV7-3 to TRBJ2-1; 8 nucleotides match TRBD1. Trimming removed 8 bases from V and 4 bases from J; junction bases left unmatched: 7. CDR3 length: 14 amino acids. Germline V gene sequence: CDR1 SGHTA, CDR2 FQGTGA. The chain's CDR3 is CASGQGFGYNEQFF. In DNA form, the CDR3 reads TGTGCCAGCGGACAGGGTTTTGGGTACAATGAGCAGTTCTTC.

V gene TRBV4-2 combines with J gene TRBJ2-7; 7 bases map to TRBD2. V shed 10 bases and J 2 bases; nucleotides not matched to a gene: 11. The CDR3 sequence is 14 residues long. Per the germline V gene, CDR1 is LGHNA and CDR2 is YNFKEQ. The CDR3 sequence: CAIPASGVTYEQYF. In DNA, the CDR3 is TGTGCCATCCCGGCCAGCGGGGTGACCTACGAGCAGTACTTC.

The chain couples TRBV6-5 to TRBJ2-5; TRBD1 matches at 9 bases. Matching the DNA end better, TRBJ2-7 makes the J call doubtful. Germline CDR1 reads MNHEY; CDR2 reads SVGAGI. The CDR3 runs to 14 residues. The chain's CDR3 is CASSPGTGFYEQYF. The CDR3, as DNA: TGTGCCAGCAGCCCCGGGACAGGGTTCTACGAGCAGTACTTC.

V is TRBV4-1 and J is TRBJ2-4, with TRBD1 as a possible D gene (7 bases). This CDR3 comprises 19 residues. The germline V and J ends were trimmed by 1 base and 1 base, with 20 bases remaining between them. Germline CDR1 MGHRA, CDR2 YSYEKL. The CDR3 sequence is CASSQGQGGGLGAKNIQYF. The CDR3 coding sequence is TGCGCCAGCAGCCAAGGACAGGGAGGAGGATTGGGGGCCAAAAACATTCAGTACTTC.

The chain joins TRBV5-1 to TRBJ2-4, with a weak D call TRBD2 (5 bases). Deletions cut 0 bases from V and 8 bases from J, with 27 bases between. Germline assignment: CDR1 SGHRS and CDR2 YFSETQ. The CDR3 length is 19 residues. The CDR3: CASSLGFVADRTGRDIQYF. CDR3 DNA sequence: TGCGCCAGCAGCTTGGGGTTTGTGGCAGACCGCACTGGGCGGGACATTCAGTACTTC.

The rearrangement uses TRBV7-2 and TRBJ2-7; D not certain. This CDR3 region has 12 residues. Trimming left V 5 bases short and J 3 bases short, with 8 bases between. CDR1 SGHTA and CDR2 FQGNSA come from the germline V gene. The DNA of the CDR3 is TGTGCCAGCAGCGCCTACGTCTACGAGCAGTACTTC. This sequence encodes CASSAYVYEQYF.

This chain connects TRBV15 to TRBJ1-5, with 7 nucleotides matching TRBD1. V dropped 6 bases and J dropped 3; count of bases not matched to a gene: 5. The CDR3 has 14 residues. Germline CDR1 and CDR2: LNHNV and YYDKDF (reference sequence). DNA for the CDR3: TGTGCCACCAGTTCGGACAGGATCAATCAGCCCCAGCATTTT. Translation: CATSSDRINQPQHF.

This clone came up once. The gene calls are TRBV6-6 and TRBJ2-3; D possibly corresponds to TRBD1 (6 bases). Germline CDR1 is MNHNY and CDR2 is SVGAGI (reference sequence). V lost 8 bases, J lost 5 bases, and 20 bases lay in between. This CDR3 spans 15 amino acids. The CDR3 region is CASLPNQGPGDTQYF. CDR3 nucleotide sequence: TGTGCCAGCCTTCCCAACCAGGGGCCGGGAGATACGCAGTATTTT.

The chain is built from TRBV7-3 and TRBJ2-1; D call uncertain. This CDR3 region has 15 residues. Germline V CDR1 and CDR2: SGHTA, FQGTGA. V was pared by 5 bases and J by 0 bases, with 11 bases between. The CDR3 coding sequence is TGTGCCAGCAGCGCCAAACCCGGCTCCTACAATGAGCAGTTCTTC. It encodes CASSAKPGSYNEQFF. Full variable domain (rest looked up from reference TRBV7-3 and TRBJ2-1): GAGVSQTPSNKVTEKGKYVELRCDPISGHTALYWYRQSLGQGPEFLIYFQGTGAADDSGLPNDRFFAVRPEGSVSTLKIQRTERGDSAVYLCASSAKPGSYNEQFFGPGTRLTVL.

The chain employs TRBV9 and TRBJ2-7, with a tentative D call TRBD2 (5 bases). V dropped 4 bases and J dropped 4 bases, with 15 bases sitting between them. The CDR3 spans 14 residues. Germline V lookup: CDR1 SGDLS, CDR2 YYNGEE. The DNA for the CDR3 is TGTGCCAGCAGCCGCTTCGAGGGCGGGTACGAGCAGTACTTC. This sequence encodes CASSRFEGGYEQYF.

V and J are TRBV2 and TRBJ2-5; tentative D call: TRBD2 (5 bases). Trimming stripped 8 bases from V and 1 base from J, with 11 bases between. This CDR3 has 13 amino acids. Germline loops: CDR1 SNHLY, CDR2 FYNNEI. This CDR3 reads CASLGLAQETQYF. The CDR3 DNA sequence: TGTGCCAGCCTCGGTCTAGCCCAAGAGACCCAGTACTTC.

The chain carries TRBV7-8 and TRBJ2-5; the D is unclear. Germline V lookup: CDR1 SGHVS, CDR2 FQNEAQ. The CDR3 runs to 12 residues. Trimming took 1 base from V and 9 from J, leaving 9 bases between them. CDR3 sequence: CASSLDVRSQYF. The DNA for the CDR3 is TGTGCCAGCAGCTTAGACGTCCGGTCCCAGTACTTC.

The table lists this clone with a count of one. This rearrangement joins TRBV6-1 to TRBJ2-1; D possibly corresponds to TRBD2 (6 bases). Germline V lookup: CDR1 MNHNS, CDR2 SASEGT. The CDR3 consists of 11 residues. Trimming took off 6 bases at V and 12 bases at J, with 12 bases between the two ends. The DNA for the CDR3 is TGTGCCAGCAGGACTAGGGGCCGGCAGTTCTTC. This sequence encodes CASRTRGRQFF.

Written as DNA, the CDR3 is TGCAGTGCTAGAGATCGCGATGAGCAGTTCTTC. Amino acids: CSARDRDEQFF. The rearrangement joins TRBV20-1 to TRBJ2-1; D is ambiguous. Trimming shortened V by 0 bases and J by 8 bases, and 5 bases separated the two germline ends. Germline CDR1 reads DFQATT; CDR2 reads SNEGSKA (reference sequence). This CDR3 has 11 amino acids.

The chain carries TRBV7-8 and TRBJ2-1; 7 bases are a match to TRBD1. This CDR3 has 13 amino acids. V lost 5 bases, J lost 6 bases, and 4 bases stayed unmatched. In germline, CDR1 is SGHVS, CDR2 FQNEAQ. In DNA, the CDR3 is TGTGCCAGCAGCGCCGACAGGGCCAATGAGCAGTTCTTC. Its protein is CASSADRANEQFF.

The chain uses TRBV6-6 and TRBJ2-1; possible D gene TRBD1, 5 bases. The ends were cut back, 0 bases at V and 8 bases at J, with 11 bases in the middle. The CDR3 consists of 14 residues. Germline loops: CDR1 MNHNY, CDR2 SVGAGI (reference sequence). The CDR3 DNA is TGTGCCAGCAGTTACTCATCAGGGCTGGATGAGCAGTTCTTC. This sequence encodes CASSYSSGLDEQFF.

This rearrangement joins TRBV28 to TRBJ1-1; possibly TRBD1 for D (5 bases). CDR1 and CDR2 from the germline V gene are MDHEN and SYDVKM. CDR3 size: 11 residues. Trimming pared 10 bases from V and 5 bases from J, leaving 11 bases between. This chain's CDR3 is CAIEEGTEAFF. The CDR3 coding sequence is TGTGCCATAGAGGAGGGGACTGAAGCTTTCTTT.

This clone was counted a few times. V is TRBV2 and J is TRBJ1-1; D is unresolved. There are 14 residues in the CDR3. The V gene lost 4 bases and the J gene lost 5 bases, with 14 bases spanning the gap. The germline V gene has CDR1 SNHLY and CDR2 FYNNEI. CDR3 loop: CASSVSQAGTEAFF. In nucleotides, the CDR3 is TGTGCCAGCAGTGTGTCCCAGGCGGGGACTGAAGCTTTCTTT.

This clone appeared a few times. V gene TRBV6-5 combines with J gene TRBJ2-7; D is perhaps TRBD2 (5 bases). CDR1 is MNHEY and CDR2 is SVGAGI in the germline V gene. V lost 7 bases and J 5 bases, leaving 21 bases between the germline ends. The CDR3 contains 15 residues. CDR3 loop: CASKVGSSMGNEQYF. The CDR3 coding sequence is TGTGCCAGCAAGGTCGGGTCTAGCATGGGCAACGAGCAGTACTTC.

The chain has TRBV9 and TRBJ2-3, with D possibly being TRBD2 (7 bases). CDR3 size: 16 residues. V lost 0 bases and J 1 base, leaving 12 bases between the germline ends. Germline-derived CDR1 and CDR2 are SGDLS and YYNGEE. The CDR3 sequence: CASSVGGGGRTDTQYF. The CDR3 coding sequence is TGTGCCAGCAGCGTAGGCGGCGGGGGCCGCACAGATACGCAGTATTTT.

V and J are TRBV6-4 and TRBJ2-6; D possibly corresponds to TRBD2 (6 bases). This CDR3 comprises 15 residues. V lost 10 bases and J 4 bases, leaving 17 bases between the germline ends. Germline CDR1 is MRHNA and CDR2 is SNTAGT. The CDR3 DNA reads as TGTGCCACCTCCGTGTCGGGGGACGGGGCCAACGTCCTGACTTTC. Its translation is CATSVSGDGANVLTF.

This chain links TRBV14 with TRBJ2-5, with a tentative D call TRBD2 (7 bases). Germline CDR1 and CDR2: SGHDN and FVKESK. Trimming took 0 bases from V and 0 from J, leaving 14 bases between them. The CDR3 runs 17 residues. The CDR3 is CASSQDRGAPYQETQYF. CDR3 coding DNA: TGTGCCAGCAGCCAAGATCGGGGGGCCCCGTACCAAGAGACCCAGTACTTC.

The V call is TRBV6-5, the J call TRBJ1-1; D unresolved. The CDR3 consists of 12 residues. Germline CDR1 reads MNHEY; CDR2 reads SVGAGI. V was clipped by 5 bases and J by 11 bases, with 15 bases between them. This CDR3 is CASSEERIRAFF. Here the CDR3 DNA reads TGTGCCAGCAGTGAAGAGCGGATCAGGGCTTTCTTT.

V gene TRBV5-6 combines with J gene TRBJ1-1, with D perhaps matching TRBD1 (5 bases). The CDR3 length is 14 residues. Trimming took 6 bases from V and 0 from J, leaving 12 bases between them. CDR1 is SGHDT, CDR2 YYEEEE, per germline. The CDR3 DNA reads TGTGCCAGCAAAATTACAGGTCTGAACACTGAAGCTTTCTTT. Translating gives CASKITGLNTEAFF.

This chain uses TRBV5-1 with TRBJ1-6, with D unresolved. Trimming left V 0 bases short and J 8 bases short, with 6 bases between. Germline CDR1 is SGHRS and CDR2 is YFSETQ. The CDR3 is 13 residues long. The CDR3 protein is CASSLGVDSPLHF. The CDR3 nucleotides read TGCGCCAGCAGCTTGGGCGTTGATTCACCCCTCCACTTT.

The chain combines TRBV6-1 with TRBJ2-5; possible D gene TRBD2, 6 bases. The J call is in doubt because the DNA end fits TRBJ2-7 better. Germline V gives CDR1 MNHNS, CDR2 SASEGT. The CDR3 is 14 amino acids. Here the CDR3 reads CASTSGLPTYEQYF. As DNA, the CDR3 is TGTGCCAGCACCTCGGGACTTCCAACCTACGAGCAGTACTTC.

V usage is TRBV4-1 and J usage is TRBJ2-3; the match to TRBD2 covers 9 bases. Germline lookup yields CDR1 MGHRA and CDR2 YSYEKL. The CDR3 has 15 residues. V trimming: 1 base; J trimming: 6 bases; junction bases outside the gene matches: 5. The CDR3, as DNA: TGCGCCAGCAGCCAAGGGTTAGCGGGGGCTGATACGCAGTATTTT. Translation: CASSQGLAGADTQYF.

This chain links TRBV2 with TRBJ1-2, with 7 nucleotides matching TRBD1. J gave up 2 bases and V 7 bases, and 10 bases lay outside the gene matches. In germline, CDR1 is SNHLY, CDR2 FYNNEI. The CDR3 contains 15 residues. The CDR3 nucleotides are TGTGCCAGCACGCTAGAGGGACAGTCGAACTATGGCTACACCTTC. This codes for CASTLEGQSNYGYTF.

The rearrangement joins TRBV14 to TRBJ2-7; possibly TRBD1 for D (6 bases). The V and J ends lost 4 bases and 5 bases respectively, with 9 bases between them. Germline loops: CDR1 SGHDN, CDR2 FVKESK. The CDR3 is 12 residues long. This chain's CDR3 is CASSPGVNEQYF. The CDR3 region has the DNA TGTGCCAGCAGCCCAGGGGTGAACGAGCAGTACTTC.